A single T cell receptor beta chain is shown here with its context. This sample stems from a study of tumour-infiltrating T cells in Burkitt lymphoma. Study-level background: Survival, overall and progression-free, tracked with productive clonality.

Profiling relied on immunoSEQ multiplex PCR, and the TCRdb table lists in-frame clones only, not all of them. The data show around 13,000 clones, approximately 83% seen once. With 2 bases removed from V and 10 bases from J, the gap between germline ends came to 14 bases. The germline CDR1 and CDR2 sequences are MNHEY and SVGAGI. The CDR3 totals 13 residues. V usage is TRBV6-5 and J usage is TRBJ1-1, with D possibly matching TRBD1 (6 bases). What was sequenced was tumor tissue. This sequence originates from a human donor with diffuse large B-cell lymphoma. CDR3 amino acids: CASSYRLQGLAFF. The CDR3 DNA is TGTGCCAGCAGTTACAGGCTTCAGGGGTTAGCTTTCTTT.